These 29 T cell receptor beta chains were sequenced from one sample in a study of CD8+ T cells in alopecia areata. Treatment: oral pan-JAK inhibitor, 5-10 mg twice daily. Reverse transcribed after extraction, RNA yielded cDNA as the sequencing template. Sequencing used immunoSEQ multiplex PCR; TCRdb keeps in-frame clones, though not all of them. The table includes approximately 210,000 clones, around 60% detected once. Sequenced material: CD4+ T cells sorted from blood, taken around week 47, from a patient treated with tofacitinib. The origin of the receptors is a human donor with alopecia areata.

The chain recombines TRBV10-3 with TRBJ2-2, with D possibly matching TRBD1 (5 bases). The germline V and J ends were trimmed by 10 bases and 3 bases, with 9 bases remaining between them. This CDR3 comprises 12 residues. Germline V gene lookup returns CDR1 ENHRY and CDR2 SYGVKD. The CDR3, as DNA: TGTGCCAGCAAACAGGACACCGGGGAGCTGTTTTTT. Translated, it gives CASKQDTGELFF.

This clone occurred once. The chain recombines TRBV27 with TRBJ1-1; maybe TRBD1 (6 bases). The length of the CDR3 is 14 residues. V lost 5 bases, J lost 0 bases, and 10 bases lay in between. CDR1 is MNHEY, CDR2 SMNVEV, per germline (reference sequence). The DNA for the CDR3 is TGTGCCAGCAGTGCTACAGGGTTGAACACTGAAGCTTTCTTT. Its protein product is CASSATGLNTEAFF.

The V gene is TRBV2, the J gene TRBJ2-6; D is uncertain. The CDR3 runs 15 residues. Germline V lookup: CDR1 SNHLY, CDR2 FYNNEI. Trimming cost V 2 bases and J 1 base, with 6 bases left between them. The CDR3 DNA sequence: TGTGCCAGCAGTGAATTCCAATCTGGGGCCAACGTCCTGACTTTC. This codes for CASSEFQSGANVLTF.

This chain links TRBV2 with TRBJ1-4; D call uncertain. The CDR3 sequence is 14 residues long. Germline V CDR1 and CDR2: SNHLY, FYNNEI. The ends were cut back, 6 bases at V and 4 bases at J, with 12 bases in the middle. CDR3 sequence reads: CASRPYTNNEKLFF. The CDR3 region has the DNA TGTGCCAGCAGACCTTATACCAATAATGAAAAACTGTTTTTT.

The V and J genes are TRBV5-6 and TRBJ1-1, with TRBD1 as a possible D gene (5 bases). CDR1 is SGHDT, CDR2 YYEEEE, per germline. V lost 5 bases and J 5 bases, leaving 13 bases between the germline ends. The CDR3 runs 13 residues. The CDR3 nucleotides are TGTGCCAGCAGAACGGGACGGGTGACTGAAGCTTTCTTT. This gives the protein CASRTGRVTEAFF.

This clone was seen a handful of times. The J gene is TRBJ1-2, the V gene TRBV6-4; D may be TRBD1 (6 bases). The germline V and J ends were trimmed by 1 base and 7 bases, with 13 bases remaining between them. Germline assignment: CDR1 MRHNA and CDR2 SNTAGT. This CDR3 has 14 residues. CDR3: CASSDWSRGGGYTF. As DNA, the CDR3 is TGTGCCAGCAGTGACTGGTCCAGGGGTGGTGGCTACACCTTC.

The rearrangement links TRBV29-1 to TRBJ1-2, with 8 bases matching TRBD1. CDR3 size: 13 residues. Germline V CDR1 and CDR2: SQVTM, ANQGSEA. V lost 6 bases and J lost 5; bases outside the gene matches: 8. Here the CDR3 reads CSVAGQGKYGYTF. CDR3 coding DNA: TGCAGCGTCGCAGGACAGGGAAAATATGGCTACACCTTC.

The genes are TRBV30 and TRBJ2-2; 7 nucleotides line up with TRBD1. There are 14 residues in the CDR3. V trimming: 7 bases; J trimming: 0 bases; junction bases outside the gene matches: 5. CDR1 and CDR2 (germline): GTSNPN, SVGIG (reference sequence). The chain's CDR3 is CASDGTANTGELFF. CDR3 nucleotide sequence: TGTGCCTCAGACGGGACAGCGAACACCGGGGAGCTGTTTTTT.

This sequence joins TRBV30 and TRBJ2-7, with a possible D match to TRBD1 (6 bases). V lost 3 bases and J 4 bases, leaving 13 bases between the germline ends. Germline loops: CDR1 GTSNPN, CDR2 SVGIG (reference sequence). The CDR3 loop spans 13 amino acids. CDR3 nucleotide sequence: TGTGCCTGGAGCCCCGGGACACCTTACGAGCAGTACTTC. Translating it yields CAWSPGTPYEQYF.

The rearrangement uses TRBV29-1 and TRBJ2-5, with 7 bases that match TRBD1. Germline loops: CDR1 SQVTM, CDR2 ANQGSEA. CDR3 length: 14 amino acids. V dropped 4 bases and J dropped 2; count of bases not matched to a gene: 7. The DNA of the CDR3 is TGCAGCGTTGGTGGTAACAGGGGTCAAGAGACCCAGTACTTC. It codes for CSVGGNRGQETQYF.

The V gene is TRBV2, the J gene TRBJ2-2, with 8 nucleotides matching TRBD1. This CDR3 spans 13 amino acids. V gave up 8 bases and J gave up 6 bases; unmatched junction bases: 5. The germline CDR1 and CDR2 sequences are SNHLY and FYNNEI. The CDR3 bases are TGTGCCAGCGACAGGGGTCCTTCCGGGGAGCTGTTTTTT. It is translated as CASDRGPSGELFF.

There are a few counts of this clone. The CDR3 DNA is TGTGCCAGCAGTCCCCGGGCCCCCCAAGAGACCCAGTACTTC. It codes for CASSPRAPQETQYF. This chain joins TRBV6-6 and TRBJ2-5; D gene unclear. The CDR3 is made up of 14 amino acids. Deletions cut 5 bases from V and 1 base from J, with 11 bases between. Germline loops: CDR1 MNHNY, CDR2 SVGAGI (reference sequence).

J is TRBJ2-7 and V is TRBV27; tentative D call: TRBD1 (6 bases). CDR1 and CDR2 (germline): MNHEY, SMNVEV (reference sequence). V lost 8 bases and J lost 9, with 20 bases in between. The CDR3 has 13 residues. The CDR3 region is CASGKDRKVTQYF. The CDR3 DNA follows: TGTGCCAGCGGAAAAGACAGGAAAGTAACGCAGTACTTC.

This chain connects TRBV15 to TRBJ2-7, with D possibly being TRBD1 (5 bases). The CDR3 length is 12 residues. Deletions cut 0 bases from V and 7 bases from J, with 7 bases between. CDR1 is LNHNV and CDR2 is YYDKDF in the germline V gene (reference sequence). The CDR3 DNA reads TGTGCCACCAGCAGAGAATGGACAGAGCAGTACTTC. This sequence encodes CATSREWTEQYF. The full variable domain, completed using reference TRBV15 and TRBJ2-7, is DAMVIQNPRYQVTQFGKPVTLSCSQTLNHNVMYWYQQKSSQAPKLLFHYYDKDFNNEADTPDNFQSRRPNTSFCFLDIRSPGLGDTAMYLCATSREWTEQYFGPGTRLTVT.

This rearrangement joins TRBV25-1 to TRBJ1-6; 7 bases fit TRBD1. The CDR3 sequence is 13 residues long. Germline V CDR1 and CDR2: MGHDK, SYGVNS. The junction had 4 bases not matched to a gene; V was cut back by 7 bases and J by 7 bases. CDR3 protein: CASKDRANSPLHF. The CDR3 DNA reads TGTGCCAGCAAAGACAGGGCCAATTCACCCCTCCACTTT. The whole variable domain, filled in from reference TRBV25-1 and TRBJ1-6, reads EADIYQTPRYLVIGTGKKITLECSQTMGHDKMYWYQQDPGMELHLIHYSYGVNSTEKGDLSSESTVSRIRTEHFPLTLESARPSHTSQYLCASKDRANSPLHFGNGTRLTVT.

This chain connects TRBV15 to TRBJ2-7, with D perhaps TRBD2 (5 bases). The CDR3 length is 15 residues. Germline lookup yields CDR1 LNHNV and CDR2 YYDKDF (reference sequence). V was shortened by 0 bases and J by 5 bases, with 14 bases between the two germline ends. CDR3 sequence reads: CATSREFTGNHEQYF. In DNA form, the CDR3 reads TGTGCCACCAGCAGAGAATTTACCGGGAACCACGAGCAGTACTTC.

The chain has TRBV27 and TRBJ2-1, with D perhaps matching TRBD2 (6 bases). The germline gives CDR1 MNHEY, CDR2 SMNVEV (reference sequence). The germline V and J ends were trimmed by 3 bases and 0 bases, with 12 bases remaining between them. CDR3 length: 16 residues. CDR3 amino acids: CASSLSGLSSYNEQFF. In nucleotides, the CDR3 is TGTGCCAGCAGTTTGAGCGGGCTGAGCTCCTACAATGAGCAGTTCTTC.

This rearrangement joins TRBV20-1 to TRBJ1-1; D remains unclear. With 7 bases removed from V and 3 bases from J, the gap between germline ends came to 9 bases. This CDR3 is 11 amino acids long. Per germline, CDR1 DFQATT and CDR2 SNEGSKA (reference sequence). This chain's CDR3 is CSGEGYTEAFF. The CDR3 DNA reads TGCAGTGGGGAGGGTTACACTGAAGCTTTCTTT.

The sample holds a few counts of this clone. The chain uses TRBV20-1 and TRBJ2-7; D possibly corresponds to TRBD1 (5 bases). V lost 2 bases, J lost 7 bases, and 9 bases lay in between. Germline V gives CDR1 DFQATT, CDR2 SNEGSKA (reference sequence). The CDR3 is 11 amino acids. The CDR3 bases are TGCAGTGCTAGATTTCAGGGTGAGCAGTACTTC. Translating gives CSARFQGEQYF.

CDR3 amino acids: CASIEQQNTEAFF. For the CDR3, the DNA is TGTGCCAGCATTGAACAGCAGAACACTGAAGCTTTCTTT. The chain is built from TRBV6-6 and TRBJ1-1; D is unresolved. CDR3 length: 13 residues. Germline V gives CDR1 MNHNY, CDR2 SVGAGI (reference sequence). Trimming removed 7 bases at V and 1 base at J, with 10 bases between.

This chain links TRBV5-6 with TRBJ1-2; no clear D. The CDR3 consists of 11 residues. V lost 2 bases and J 8 bases, leaving 7 bases between the germline ends. CDR1 SGHDT and CDR2 YYEEEE come from the germline V gene. In nucleotides, the CDR3 is TGTGCCAGCAGCTTCTCTAGCGGCTACACCTTC. Amino acids: CASSFSSGYTF.

The chain recombines TRBV29-1 with TRBJ1-1; 7 bases align to TRBD1. The J segment lost 1 base and the V segment lost 6 bases, leaving 5 bases of the junction unmatched. The CDR3 consists of 13 residues. In germline, CDR1 is SQVTM, CDR2 ANQGSEA. DNA of the CDR3: TGCAGCGTCCAGGGACAGTGGAACACTGAAGCTTTCTTT. It yields the protein CSVQGQWNTEAFF.

The V and J genes are TRBV5-4 and TRBJ1-2, with 7 bases matching TRBD1. CDR1 is SGHNT and CDR2 is YYREEE in the germline V gene (reference sequence). V lost 4 bases to trimming and J lost 4 bases; unmatched junction nucleotides: 7. This CDR3 has 14 amino acids. Here the CDR3 reads CASSNDRAPYGYTF. DNA of the CDR3: TGTGCCAGCAGCAACGACAGGGCCCCCTATGGCTACACCTTC.

This clone was observed a single time. The chain uses TRBV29-1 and TRBJ1-5, with a tentative D call TRBD1 (5 bases). Deletions cut 4 bases from V and 4 bases from J, with 14 bases between. The germline V gene encodes CDR1 SQVTM and CDR2 ANQGSEA. The CDR3 length is 14 residues. The CDR3 sequence is CSVVLGTENQPQHF. DNA of the CDR3: TGCAGCGTTGTTCTCGGGACGGAAAATCAGCCCCAGCATTTT.

The chain couples TRBV6-6 to TRBJ1-6; tentatively, D is TRBD1 (6 bases). Trimming took off 6 bases at V and 7 bases at J, with 16 bases between the two ends. The CDR3 has 15 residues. Germline V gene data show CDR1 as MNHNY and CDR2 as SVGAGI (reference sequence). CDR3 sequence: CASSKPQGNNSPLHF. The CDR3 DNA follows: TGTGCCAGCAGCAAACCCCAGGGGAACAATTCACCCCTCCACTTT.

This clone was recorded a few times. V and J are TRBV7-6 and TRBJ2-1; 7 bases agree with TRBD2. With 5 bases clipped from V and 2 bases from J, the junction kept 6 bases outside the gene matches. Germline CDR1 reads SGHVS; CDR2 reads FNYEAQ. The CDR3 length is 15 residues. The CDR3 bases are TGTGCCAGCAGCCAAAGAGCGGGGCCCTACAATGAGCAGTTCTTC. It specifies CASSQRAGPYNEQFF.

This clone was seen only once. The chain recombines TRBV9 with TRBJ2-6; no clear D gene. Looked up from germline, CDR1 is SGDLS and CDR2 is YYNGEE. The ends were cut back, 3 bases at V and 4 bases at J, with 8 bases in the middle. The CDR3 sequence is 14 residues long. CDR3 sequence: CASSETPGANVLTF. CDR3 DNA sequence: TGTGCCAGCAGCGAAACCCCGGGGGCCAACGTCCTGACTTTC.

The chain carries TRBV25-1 and TRBJ2-3, with D hard to call. Germline values: CDR1 MGHDK, CDR2 SYGVNS. V was trimmed by 3 bases and J by 2 bases, leaving 3 bases between them. The CDR3 extends over 12 amino acids. The CDR3 nucleotides read TGTGCCAGCAGTGACTACACAGATACGCAGTATTTT. Translated: CASSDYTDTQYF.

This chain connects TRBV15 to TRBJ1-1, with unresolved D. The V and J ends lost 3 bases and 2 bases respectively, with 4 bases between them. The germline CDR1 and CDR2 sequences are LNHNV and YYDKDF (reference sequence). The CDR3 is made up of 12 amino acids. CDR3 amino acids: CATSRINTEAFF. CDR3 DNA sequence: TGTGCCACCAGCAGGATAAACACTGAAGCTTTCTTT. Filled out from reference TRBV15 and TRBJ1-1, the complete variable domain reads DAMVIQNPRYQVTQFGKPVTLSCSQTLNHNVMYWYQQKSSQAPKLLFHYYDKDFNNEADTPDNFQSRRPNTSFCFLDIRSPGLGDTAMYLCATSRINTEAFFGQGTRLTVV.